These 9 T cell receptor beta chains were sequenced from one sample in a study of read filtering for tumor transcriptome and immune sequencing. The library was built from roughly 400 ng RNA with molecular barcoded adaptors for alpha/delta and beta/gamma chains. TCRdb ran MiXCR on the reads and lists one entry per CDR3 protein. The profile covers 100,000 to 150,000 distinct CDR3 sequences, with under 15% appearing a single time and around 8.2% taken by the ten largest. Sequenced sample: a population of CD138-negative cells sorted from bone marrow. The receptors originated from a donor older than 35 with multiple myeloma.

To note about this clonotype: Since no conserved phenylalanine or tryptophan closes the CDR3, a read error is the likely cause. This chain links TRBV9 with TRBJ2-1, with 9 bases identical to TRBD1. Germline V gene data show CDR1 as SGDLS and CDR2 as YYNGEE. With V trimmed by 4 bases and J by 6 bases, 8 bases remained unmatched. CDR3 length equals 15 residues. The CDR3, as DNA: TGTGCCAGCAGCCGGACAGGGGATCCCTCCAATGAGCAGTTCATC. Its protein is CASSRTGDPSNEQFI.

In its sample, this clonotype was seen many times. The chain links TRBV27 to TRBJ2-5; 13 bases align to TRBD2. This CDR3 is built from 16 residues. Losses at the gene ends were 1 base for V and 4 bases for J; bases not matched to a gene: 3. Germline CDR1 and CDR2: MNHEY and SMNVEV (reference sequence). The CDR3 reads CASSLWTSGSRETQYF. In DNA form, the CDR3 reads TGTGCCAGCAGTTTATGGACTAGCGGGAGCAGAGAGACCCAGTACTTC.

A word on this clonotype: One base away lies a much larger clone, so this may be a sequencing read error. The chain employs TRBV29-1 and TRBJ2-1; 7 positions match TRBD1. The V and J ends lost 5 bases and 12 bases, in that order; junction bases with no gene match: 16. Germline V gene sequence: CDR1 SQVTM, CDR2 ANQGSEA. This CDR3 has 14 residues. DNA for the CDR3: TGCAGCGTTCACAGGGGATGGGACCCTCATGGGCAGTTCTTC. Translating gives CSVHRGWDPHGQFF.

This clonotype was counted a few times. A much larger clone lies one base from this, so it may be a read error. V usage is TRBV5-1 and J usage is TRBJ2-2; possibly TRBD1 for D (6 bases). Germline values: CDR1 SGHRS, CDR2 YFSETQ. This CDR3 comprises 11 residues. The CDR3 DNA reads TGCGCCAGCCTTGATGAGGGGGAGCCGTTTTTT. Protein: CASLDEGEPFF.

To note about this clonotype: A much larger clone sits a single nucleotide away, making a read error possible. The CDR3, as DNA: TGTGCCACCAGTGGAGCATCGAGGGGGCGAGAGACCCAGTACTTC. It codes for CATSGASRGRETQYF. V is TRBV24-1 and J is TRBJ2-5, with 7 bases matching TRBD1. Germline V gene lookup returns CDR1 KGHDR and CDR2 SFDVKD. The V segment lost 5 bases and the J segment 4 bases; nucleotides outside the gene matches: 9. This CDR3 spans 15 amino acids.

This clonotype was counted at least ten times. The V and J genes are TRBV20-1 and TRBJ2-2, with 8 bases lining up with TRBD1. Trimming at V came to 3 bases and at J to 5 bases, leaving 5 bases not matched to a gene. Germline V lookup: CDR1 DFQATT, CDR2 SNEGSKA (reference sequence). The CDR3 runs to 14 residues. The CDR3 loop reads CSARDREATGELFF. CDR3 nucleotide sequence: TGCAGTGCTAGGGACAGGGAGGCTACCGGGGAGCTGTTTTTT.

The chain has TRBV7-6 and TRBJ2-7; no definite D call. Trimming removed 1 base from V and 2 bases from J, with 9 bases in between. The CDR3 totals 14 residues. The germline V gene has CDR1 SGHVS and CDR2 FNYEAQ. CDR3 in amino acids: CASSLEVTAYEQYF. The CDR3 nucleotides are TGTGCCAGCAGCTTAGAGGTGACTGCCTACGAGCAGTACTTC.

At least ten counts were recorded for this clonotype. The chain is built from TRBV20-1 and TRBJ2-7, with D possibly TRBD2 on 6 matching bases. The CDR3 sequence is 14 residues long. Per germline, CDR1 DFQATT and CDR2 SNEGSKA (reference sequence). Trimming pared 4 bases from V and 2 bases from J, leaving 15 bases between. CDR3 DNA: TGCAGTGCTACCCCTGGAGGAGGGACCTACGAGCAGTACTTC. Translating gives CSATPGGGTYEQYF.

Only a few counts were recorded for this clonotype. A read error is likely, as this CDR3 ends without the conserved phenylalanine or tryptophan. The V and J genes are TRBV6-5 and TRBJ2-5; TRBD2 might be the D (6 bases). CDR1 is MNHEY and CDR2 is SVGAGI in the germline V gene. CDR3 length: 15 residues. With 2 bases removed from V and 2 bases from J, the gap between germline ends came to 12 bases. The CDR3 DNA reads TGTGCCAGCAGTTACCAGCGGGTGAGGCAAGAGACCCAGTACTCC. This gives the protein CASSYQRVRQETQYS.